The 27 T cell receptor beta chains in this list originate from one sample, sequenced in a study of glioma-infiltrating T cells after dendritic cell vaccination. Documented time point: after dendritic cell vaccination, including at tumor progression/relapse. The protocol was immunoSEQ multiplex PCR, while the TCRdb copy is restricted to in-frame clones and leaves out a portion. The sample lists fewer than 95,000 clones, 85% occurring once. Sequencing was performed on blood, taken after dendritic cell vaccination. The receptors were sampled from a human donor with glioblastoma.

The rearrangement joins TRBV5-1 to TRBJ2-3, with D unclear. The CDR3 runs to 15 residues. Germline-derived CDR1 and CDR2 are SGHRS and YFSETQ. Trimming stripped 0 bases from V and 2 bases from J, with 10 bases between. The CDR3: CASSLVASDTDTQYF. CDR3 coding DNA: TGCGCCAGCAGCTTGGTGGCCAGCGACACAGATACGCAGTATTTT.

The chain carries TRBV9 and TRBJ2-7; no firm D call. Deletions cut 0 bases from V and 0 bases from J, with 7 bases between. The CDR3 is 14 residues long. Per the germline V gene, CDR1 is SGDLS and CDR2 is YYNGEE. CDR3 sequence (DNA): TGTGCCAGCAGCGTAGGCTCGAGCTCCTACGAGCAGTACTTC. This sequence encodes CASSVGSSSYEQYF.

This clone appeared a few times. This sequence joins TRBV18 and TRBJ2-3; possibly TRBD2 for D (5 bases). V lost 0 bases, J lost 4 bases, and 14 bases lay in between. Germline CDR1 reads KGHSH; CDR2 reads LQKENI. The CDR3 extends over 16 amino acids. CDR3 DNA: TGTGCCAGCTCACCACCGAGAGGGTCCTTATCAGATACGCAGTATTTT. Its protein is CASSPPRGSLSDTQYF.

In the case of this clone: The junction differs from germline at one of its ends, possibly a read error. This rearrangement joins TRBV18 to TRBJ2-7; weak D call: TRBD2 (5 bases). The CDR3 is 13 residues long. From germline, CDR1 is KGHSH and CDR2 LQKENI. The CDR3 nucleotides read TGTGCCAGCTCACCTTTAGGACGGGATGAAGGCTTTTTC. It specifies CASSPLGRDEGFF.

This sequence joins TRBV28 and TRBJ2-1; 9 bases match TRBD2. The V and J ends lost 6 bases and 3 bases, in that order; junction bases with no gene match: 15. The CDR3 totals 18 residues. Germline V gene data show CDR1 as MDHEN and CDR2 as SYDVKM. CDR3 bases: TGTGCCAGCAGCTCATCGGGACTAGCTCAACTCGTCTACAATGAGCAGTTCTTC. Its translation is CASSSSGLAQLVYNEQFF.

The rearrangement uses TRBV18 and TRBJ1-2; D ambiguous. The CDR3 is 12 residues long. Per the germline V gene, CDR1 is KGHSH and CDR2 is LQKENI. Trimming took 2 bases from V and 6 from J, leaving 7 bases between them. CDR3 nucleotides: TGTGCCAGCTCACCATCAGGTGATGGCTACACCTTC. It specifies CASSPSGDGYTF.

CDR3 protein: CATRPGTYEKLFF. The CDR3, as DNA: TGTGCCACCAGGCCAGGGACATATGAAAAACTGTTTTTT. The rearrangement links TRBV6-5 to TRBJ1-4, with TRBD1 as a possible D gene (6 bases). The V gene lost 10 bases and the J gene lost 6 bases, with 15 bases spanning the gap. This CDR3 has 13 residues. Per the germline V gene, CDR1 is MNHEY and CDR2 is SVGAGI.

The rearrangement joins TRBV28 to TRBJ2-2, with 10 bases lining up with TRBD2. CDR3 length equals 15 residues. Germline V lookup: CDR1 MDHEN, CDR2 SYDVKM. Trimming took 4 bases from V and 7 from J; bases not matched to a gene: 6. The DNA for the CDR3 is TGTGCCAGCAGTTCTAGCGGGAGTAAGATCGGGGAGCTGTTTTTT. Translation gives CASSSSGSKIGELFF.

The chain combines TRBV11-2 with TRBJ1-6; 9 bases are shared with TRBD1. Germline assignment: CDR1 SGHAT and CDR2 FQNNGV. There are 15 residues in the CDR3. J lost 8 bases, V lost 5 bases, and 7 bases had no gene match. CDR3 sequence: CASSIQGAFDSPLHF. The CDR3, as DNA: TGTGCCAGCAGCATACAGGGGGCTTTTGATTCACCCCTCCACTTT.

The table lists this clone with a count of one. This chain joins TRBV9 and TRBJ2-7, with 9 bases identical to TRBD1. CDR3 length equals 14 residues. CDR1 is SGDLS and CDR2 is YYNGEE in the germline V gene. Germline trimming cut 4 bases from V and 6 bases from J; bases unmatched to any gene: 8. The CDR3 loop is CASSPGTGIGEQYF. Here the CDR3 DNA reads TGTGCCAGCAGCCCCGGGACAGGGATCGGCGAGCAGTACTTC.

V and J are TRBV19 and TRBJ2-3; 7 bases match TRBD1. The germline CDR1 and CDR2 sequences are LNHDA and SQIVND (reference sequence). V gave up 9 bases and J gave up 2 bases; unmatched junction bases: 8. This CDR3 is built from 14 residues. The CDR3, as DNA: TGTGCCAGCACGGACAGGCCCCTCACAGATACGCAGTATTTT. Its translation: CASTDRPLTDTQYF.

The gene calls are TRBV7-9 and TRBJ2-1; a possible D gene is TRBD1 (6 bases). There are 12 residues in the CDR3. Between the trimmed V and J ends, which lost 5 bases and 12 bases, there was a span of 14 bases. The germline V gene has CDR1 SEHNR and CDR2 FQNEAQ (reference sequence). The CDR3 DNA reads TGTGCCAGCAGCGACATAGGGGGACGGCAGTTCTTC. Translation: CASSDIGGRQFF. Full variable domain (missing parts from reference TRBV7-9 and TRBJ2-1): DTGVSQNPRHKITKRGQNVTFRCDPISEHNRLYWYRQTLGQGPEFLTYFQNEAQLEKSRLLSDRFSAERPKGSFSTLEIQRTEQGDSAMYLCASSDIGGRQFFGPGTRLTVL.

This clone has only a few counts. The chain employs TRBV9 and TRBJ1-2; tentatively, D is TRBD1 (6 bases). Trimming shortened V by 3 bases and J by 6 bases, and 18 bases separated the two germline ends. The CDR3 loop spans 15 amino acids. Germline V gene lookup returns CDR1 SGDLS and CDR2 YYNGEE. CDR3: CASSAQGGVRDGYTF. For the CDR3, the DNA is TGTGCCAGCAGCGCCCAAGGGGGGGTGAGGGATGGCTACACCTTC. Full variable domain (outside the CDR3, taken from reference TRBV9 and TRBJ1-2): DSGVTQTPKHLITATGQRVTLRCSPRSGDLSVYWYQQSLDQGLQFLIQYYNGEERAKGNILERFSAQQFPDLHSELNLSSLELGDSALYFCASSAQGGVRDGYTFGSGTRLTVV.

The chain carries TRBV7-6 and TRBJ2-3; D perhaps matches TRBD2 (6 bases). Germline CDR1 is SGHVS and CDR2 is FNYEAQ. V was trimmed by 7 bases and J by 4 bases, leaving 15 bases between them. The CDR3 totals 14 residues. The CDR3 spells CASNPAGTADTQYF. CDR3 in DNA: TGTGCCAGCAACCCGGCGGGGACGGCAGATACGCAGTATTTT.

The gene calls are TRBV7-6 and TRBJ1-2, with 7 bases aligning to TRBD1. Trimming at V came to 5 bases and at J to 5 bases, leaving 5 bases not matched to a gene. CDR3 length: 13 residues. Germline CDR1 reads SGHVS; CDR2 reads FNYEAQ. The CDR3 sequence: CASSTTGAYGYTF. The CDR3 nucleotides are TGTGCCAGCAGCACCACAGGGGCATATGGCTACACCTTC.

The CDR3 DNA sequence: TGTGCCAGCAGTTTATCCGGAGAAAACTACGAGCAGTACTTC. Its protein is CASSLSGENYEQYF. V usage is TRBV27 and J usage is TRBJ2-7; no reliable D call. This CDR3 is 14 amino acids long. V lost 0 bases, J lost 3 bases, and 9 bases lay in between. CDR1 and CDR2 (germline): MNHEY, SMNVEV (reference sequence).

J is TRBJ1-6 and V is TRBV7-2, with no clear D. The CDR3 is 14 amino acids. Germline V gives CDR1 SGHTA, CDR2 FQGNSA. Trimming removed 3 bases from V and 6 bases from J, with 9 bases in between. CDR3 nucleotide sequence: TGTGCCAGCAGCTTTTCCAGAAGTAATTCACCCCTCCACTTT. This sequence encodes CASSFSRSNSPLHF. The whole variable domain, filled in from reference TRBV7-2 and TRBJ1-6, reads GAGVSQSPSNKVTEKGKDVELRCDPISGHTALYWYRQSLGQGLEFLIYFQGNSAPDKSGLPSDRFSAERTGGSVSTLTIQRTQQEDSAVYLCASSFSRSNSPLHFGNGTRLTVT.

To note about this clone: Other DNA sequences of this sample code for an identical CDR3. This chain uses TRBV11-2 with TRBJ2-2; D might be TRBD1 (5 bases). There are 13 residues in the CDR3. Between the trimmed V and J ends, which lost 3 bases and 8 bases, there was a span of 10 bases. Germline V CDR1 and CDR2: SGHAT, FQNNGV. Here the CDR3 DNA reads TGTGCCAGCAGCTTCCGGACAACAGGGGAGCTGTTTTTT. Encoded protein: CASSFRTTGELFF.

The chain recombines TRBV7-2 with TRBJ1-2, with a tentative D call TRBD1 (5 bases). CDR3 size: 14 residues. The germline V gene has CDR1 SGHTA and CDR2 FQGNSA. Deletions cut 7 bases from V and 6 bases from J, with 18 bases between. CDR3 DNA: TGTGCCAGCAACAACGGGGGGGGTTGGGATGGCTACACCTTC. The encoded protein is CASNNGGGWDGYTF.

This sequence joins TRBV5-6 and TRBJ1-1, with 7 bases fitting TRBD1. This CDR3 contains 14 residues. Germline V gives CDR1 SGHDT, CDR2 YYEEEE. V was clipped by 0 bases and J by 11 bases; unmatched bases: 10. The CDR3 here is CASSLGGGLVVAFF. DNA of the CDR3: TGTGCCAGCAGCTTGGGAGGGGGCCTGGTCGTCGCTTTCTTT.

The CDR3 nucleotides are TGCGCCAGCAGCCCGTACACAGATACGCAGTATTTT. This gives the protein CASSPYTDTQYF. This chain joins TRBV5-1 and TRBJ2-3; D is unresolved. Between the trimmed V and J ends, which lost 4 bases and 2 bases, there was a span of 5 bases. Germline values: CDR1 SGHRS, CDR2 YFSETQ. The CDR3 loop spans 12 amino acids.

The J gene is TRBJ1-5, the V gene TRBV28; TRBD1 might be the D (5 bases). CDR1 is MDHEN and CDR2 is SYDVKM in the germline V gene. The CDR3 is 15 residues long. The V gene lost 7 bases and the J gene lost 0 bases, with 13 bases spanning the gap. The CDR3 region is CASNPWTNSNQPQHF. Written as DNA, the CDR3 is TGTGCCAGCAACCCTTGGACAAATAGCAATCAGCCCCAGCATTTT.

This chain connects TRBV5-1 to TRBJ1-5; D gene uncertain. The germline V gene has CDR1 SGHRS and CDR2 YFSETQ. The V gene lost 0 bases and the J gene lost 7 bases, with 11 bases spanning the gap. This CDR3 comprises 14 residues. CDR3 loop: CASSLGGTGQPQHF. Here the CDR3 DNA reads TGCGCCAGCAGCTTGGGAGGCACGGGGCAGCCCCAGCATTTT.

The chain employs TRBV29-1 and TRBJ2-7; 14 bases are shared with TRBD2. Trimming took 4 bases from V and 6 from J; bases not matched to a gene: 8. CDR1 SQVTM and CDR2 ANQGSEA come from the germline V gene. This CDR3 is 15 amino acids long. The DNA for the CDR3 is TGCAGCGTTGCCGGGACTAGCGGGAGTCCGGGCGAGCAGTACTTC. Its protein product is CSVAGTSGSPGEQYF.

This rearrangement joins TRBV29-1 to TRBJ1-2; D may be TRBD1 (6 bases). In germline, CDR1 is SQVTM, CDR2 ANQGSEA. V was trimmed by 4 bases and J by 1 base, leaving 10 bases between them. This CDR3 contains 13 residues. The CDR3 DNA reads TGCAGCGTTGCTAGGGGGTTTAACTATGGCTACACCTTC. This encodes CSVARGFNYGYTF.

The rearrangement joins TRBV5-4 to TRBJ1-6, with a weak D call TRBD1 (5 bases). The CDR3 contains 17 residues. The ends were cut back, 0 bases at V and 6 bases at J, with 16 bases in the middle. Germline CDR1 is SGHNT and CDR2 is YYREEE (reference sequence). This CDR3 reads CASSLAGGRGANSPLHF. CDR3 sequence (DNA): TGTGCCAGCAGCTTGGCCGGAGGGCGCGGGGCTAATTCACCCCTCCACTTT.

The chain is built from TRBV9 and TRBJ1-6, with TRBD1 as a possible D gene (6 bases). Trimming pared 1 base from V and 6 bases from J, leaving 8 bases between. Germline assignment: CDR1 SGDLS and CDR2 YYNGEE. This CDR3 is 14 amino acids long. CDR3 sequence: CASSVLDSNSPLHF. As DNA, the CDR3 is TGTGCCAGCAGCGTATTGGACAGTAATTCACCCCTCCACTTT.